The 30 T cell receptor beta chains below all came from one sample that was sequenced in a study of blood T cell repertoires in COVID-19. The method was immunoSEQ multiplex PCR; TCRdb's version includes in-frame clones alone and lacks a portion of them. Among some 270,000 clones listed, over 80% were seen once. Sequenced sample: PBMCs or T cells enriched from blood (not recorded which). All receptors come from a woman between 40 and 50 years old who had been exposed to COVID-19.

The genes are TRBV3-1 (or the pseudogene TRBV3-2) and TRBJ2-5; 16 bases are a match to TRBD2. CDR1 is LGHDT, CDR2 YNNKEL, per germline (reference sequence). The junction had 8 bases not matched to a gene; V was cut back by 0 bases and J by 1 base. The CDR3 contains 20 residues. CDR3 DNA: TGTGCCAGCAGCCAAGATTTTCAGGGACTAGCGGGAGGGCCCCAAGAGACCCAGTACTTC. It codes for CASSQDFQGLAGGPQETQYF.

The chain recombines TRBV6-5 with TRBJ1-1; D not certain. The CDR3 has 13 amino acids. Germline assignment: CDR1 MNHEY and CDR2 SVGAGI. Here the CDR3 DNA reads TGTGAAACGGCGCTAGAAGTGAACACTGAAGCTTTCTTT. This translates into CETALEVNTEAFF.

The V call is TRBV2, the J call TRBJ2-7; no definite D call. Germline V gives CDR1 SNHLY, CDR2 FYNNEI. There are 12 residues in the CDR3. The V gene lost 2 bases and the J gene lost 2 bases, with 4 bases spanning the gap. CDR3 amino acids: CASSESAYEQYF. The CDR3 nucleotides are TGTGCCAGCAGTGAATCTGCCTACGAGCAGTACTTC. The entire variable domain, with the rest obtained from reference TRBV2 and TRBJ2-7, is as follows: EPEVTQTPSHQVTQMGQEVILRCVPISNHLYFYWYRQILGQKVEFLVSFYNNEISEKSEIFDDQFSVERPDGSNFTLKIRSTKLEDSAMYFCASSESAYEQYFGPGTRLTVT.

V and J are TRBV4-2 and TRBJ1-2, with a weak D call TRBD1 (6 bases). The germline V gene encodes CDR1 LGHNA and CDR2 YNFKEQ. V was shortened by 0 bases and J by 5 bases, with 13 bases between the two germline ends. The CDR3 has 15 amino acids. The CDR3 coding sequence is TGTGCCAGCAGCCAAGATGGGGGCCGGCAATATGGCTACACCTTC. Protein product: CASSQDGGRQYGYTF.

The rearrangement joins TRBV7-2 to TRBJ1-2; D uncertain. The CDR3 runs to 17 residues. Trimming took off 5 bases at V and 4 bases at J, with 23 bases between the two ends. Germline CDR1 is SGHTA and CDR2 is FQGNSA. CDR3 nucleotides: TGTGCCAGCAGCCCCGCGGGGTCAGGCAACCCCCTCTATGGCTACACCTTC. It specifies CASSPAGSGNPLYGYTF.

CDR3 loop: CASSLGQTGTNEKLFF. CDR3 bases: TGTGCCAGCAGCTTAGGACAGACAGGGACTAATGAAAAACTGTTTTTT. This rearrangement joins TRBV7-2 to TRBJ1-4; 7 nucleotides agree with TRBD1. Trimming cost V 1 base and J 2 bases; bases outside gene matches: 4. CDR1 is SGHTA and CDR2 is FQGNSA in the germline V gene. This CDR3 comprises 16 residues.

The rearrangement uses TRBV19 and TRBJ2-1; perhaps TRBD2 as D (6 bases). Per the germline V gene, CDR1 is LNHDA and CDR2 is SQIVND (reference sequence). This CDR3 has 12 residues. Trimming shortened V by 3 bases and J by 10 bases, and 10 bases separated the two germline ends. CDR3 sequence (DNA): TGTGCCAGTAGTATCGTAGCGGACGAGCAGTTCTTC. Protein: CASSIVADEQFF.

The chain links TRBV9 to TRBJ1-6; 7 bases align to TRBD1. Germline V gene sequence: CDR1 SGDLS, CDR2 YYNGEE. V shed 3 bases, J shed 9 bases, and the junction held 6 bases outside the gene matches. The CDR3 loop spans 14 amino acids. In DNA, the CDR3 is TGTGCCAGCAGCGGACAGGGTGGCAGTTCACCCCTCCACTTT. It translates to CASSGQGGSSPLHF.

V usage is TRBV7-9 and J usage is TRBJ2-3; TRBD1 might be the D (6 bases). The CDR3 has 14 amino acids. CDR1 and CDR2 (germline): SEHNR, FQNEAQ (reference sequence). Trimming removed 5 bases at V and 6 bases at J, with 15 bases between. CDR3 DNA: TGTGCCAGCAGCGTTTCAGGGGTGATGGATACGCAGTATTTT. As protein: CASSVSGVMDTQYF.

The genes are TRBV18 and TRBJ2-5, with unresolved D. The ends were cut back, 2 bases at V and 2 bases at J, with 12 bases in the middle. Germline CDR1 KGHSH, CDR2 LQKENI. The CDR3 totals 15 residues. The CDR3 sequence is CASSPIAGAQETQYF. CDR3 bases: TGTGCCAGCTCACCAATTGCCGGTGCTCAAGAGACCCAGTACTTC.

A word on this clone: Its ends do not fully match the called genes, so a read error is possible. The chain joins TRBV5-1 to TRBJ1-1; TRBD1 might be the D (5 bases). This CDR3 comprises 14 residues. Germline CDR1 is SGHRS and CDR2 is YFSETQ. The DNA for the CDR3 is TGTGCCAGCAGACGGGACGGGAGGAACACTGAAGCTTTCTTT. Its protein product is CASRRDGRNTEAFF.

This clone was counted between two and nine times. The CDR3 is CASSLTSSPRDEQFF. The CDR3 coding sequence is TGTGCCAGCAGCTTAACGTCAAGCCCCAGGGATGAGCAGTTCTTC. This chain uses TRBV7-3 with TRBJ2-1; D is possibly TRBD1 (5 bases). The V gene's germline CDR1 is SGHTA and CDR2 FQGTGA. This CDR3 region has 15 residues. V was pared by 0 bases and J by 8 bases, with 14 bases between.

The chain recombines TRBV6-2 or TRBV6-3 with TRBJ1-2; 10 nucleotides align to TRBD1. V shed 0 bases and J 4 bases; nucleotides not matched to a gene: 11. Germline V CDR1 and CDR2: MNHEY, SVGEGT. The CDR3 contains 18 residues. DNA of the CDR3: TGTGCCAGCAGTTACTCTTTTTACCTGACAGGGGGCGGCTATGGCTACACCTTC. Translating it yields CASSYSFYLTGGGYGYTF.

The chain recombines TRBV21-1 with TRBJ1-1; the table's D call, TRBD1, was not checked against the DNA. TRBV21-1 is shown as a pseudogene. CDR3 size: 18 residues. CDR3 DNA sequence: TGTGCCAGCAGCAAAGACGCCACCCAAAGGGGCCCCACGTTTGGAGCTTTCTTT. This encodes CASSKDATQRGPTFGAFF.

The chain uses TRBV7-2 and TRBJ1-1; perhaps TRBD1 as D (5 bases). Germline V lookup: CDR1 SGHTA, CDR2 FQGNSA. The CDR3 loop spans 14 amino acids. The V and J ends lost 4 bases and 4 bases respectively, with 13 bases between them. The CDR3 reads CASSSAGGVTEAFF. The DNA for the CDR3 is TGTGCCAGCAGCTCCGCCGGGGGAGTCACTGAAGCTTTCTTT.

The chain recombines TRBV27 with TRBJ1-3; no firm D call. This CDR3 is built from 15 residues. Germline V gene sequence: CDR1 MNHEY, CDR2 SMNVEV (reference sequence). Deletions cut 0 bases from V and 4 bases from J, with 10 bases between. The CDR3 region is CASSLSIGRGNTIYF. The DNA of the CDR3 is TGTGCCAGCAGTTTATCAATTGGCAGGGGAAACACCATATATTTT.

The chain is built from TRBV30 and TRBJ2-5; 10 nucleotides agree with TRBD2. V dropped 1 base and J dropped 5; count of bases not matched to a gene: 7. This CDR3 is 15 amino acids long. The germline V gene encodes CDR1 GTSNPN and CDR2 SVGIG (reference sequence). CDR3 region: CAWSGNSGRRETQYF. The CDR3 nucleotides are TGTGCCTGGAGTGGAAATAGCGGGAGGCGCGAGACCCAGTACTTC. Full variable domain (outside the CDR3, taken from reference TRBV30 and TRBJ2-5): SQTIHQWPATLVQPVGSPLSLECTVEGTSNPNLYWYRQAAGRGLQLLFYSVGIGQISSEVPQNLSASRPQDRQFILSSKKLLLSDSGFYLCAWSGNSGRRETQYFGPGTRLLVL.

The rearrangement links TRBV16 to TRBJ2-7, with D possibly TRBD1 on 5 matching bases. V was trimmed by 4 bases and J by 1 base, leaving 14 bases between them. This CDR3 contains 15 residues. The germline V gene encodes CDR1 KGHSY and CDR2 FQNENV. The CDR3 loop is CASSLLSRGSYEQYF. CDR3 bases: TGTGCCAGCAGCCTCTTGTCAAGGGGTTCCTACGAGCAGTACTTC.

The rearrangement uses TRBV7-2 and TRBJ2-5; weak D call: TRBD2 (5 bases). Germline values: CDR1 SGHTA, CDR2 FQGNSA. Trimming took 8 bases from V and 4 from J, leaving 11 bases between them. There are 12 residues in the CDR3. The CDR3 DNA is TGTGCCAGCCGAGGGTTGGGAGAGACCCAGTACTTC. As protein: CASRGLGETQYF.

The chain joins TRBV7-8 to TRBJ1-5; D gene unclear. Germline V gives CDR1 SGHVS, CDR2 FQNEAQ. This CDR3 is 16 amino acids long. Trimming cost V 5 bases and J 3 bases, with 17 bases left between them. The CDR3, as DNA: TGTGCCAGCAGCCTCAGGAGGGATTTCACCAATCAGCCCCAGCATTTT. It specifies CASSLRRDFTNQPQHF.

The rearrangement joins TRBV7-2 to TRBJ2-5, with a weak D call TRBD1 (6 bases). This CDR3 comprises 15 residues. Germline values: CDR1 SGHTA, CDR2 FQGNSA. With 5 bases removed from V and 4 bases from J, the gap between germline ends came to 17 bases. The CDR3 DNA follows: TGTGCCAGCAGCCCCCTTTATGGGGGCAGAGAGACCCAGTACTTC. This gives the protein CASSPLYGGRETQYF.

The CDR3 sequence is CAWSQGHGNEKLFF. In DNA form, the CDR3 reads TGTGCCTGGTCCCAGGGGCACGGCAATGAAAAACTGTTTTTT. J is TRBJ1-4 and V is TRBV30; possible D gene TRBD1, 6 bases. This CDR3 is built from 14 residues. V shed 5 bases and J shed 5 bases, with 15 bases lying between them. Germline lookup yields CDR1 GTSNPN and CDR2 SVGIG (reference sequence).

The CDR3 region has the DNA TGTGCCAGCAGCCGATCCTGGGGGACAGGGAACACTGAAGCTTTCTTT. Translated: CASSRSWGTGNTEAFF. This sequence joins TRBV11-1 and TRBJ1-1; 8 bases agree with TRBD1. CDR1 is SGHAT, CDR2 FQDESV, per germline (reference sequence). The length of the CDR3 is 16 residues. J was trimmed by 1 base and V by 5 bases; bases with no gene match: 9.

The chain carries TRBV6-5 and TRBJ2-3; D remains ambiguous. The CDR3 runs to 13 residues. Trimming took 6 bases from V and 2 from J, leaving 9 bases between them. CDR1 and CDR2 (germline): MNHEY, SVGAGI. The chain's CDR3 is CASRDMTTDTQYF. CDR3 bases: TGTGCCAGCAGAGACATGACCACAGATACGCAGTATTTT.

V gene TRBV7-2 combines with J gene TRBJ2-5; 13 positions match TRBD2. Germline CDR1 reads SGHTA; CDR2 reads FQGNSA. This CDR3 region has 16 residues. Trimming cost V 3 bases and J 4 bases; bases outside gene matches: 5. This CDR3 reads CASSLGLAGTRETQYF. DNA for the CDR3: TGTGCCAGCAGCTTGGGACTAGCGGGGACAAGAGAGACCCAGTACTTC.

This chain links TRBV6-6 with TRBJ1-2; 12 positions match TRBD1. The CDR3 covers 18 residues. The germline CDR1 and CDR2 sequences are MNHNY and SVGAGI (reference sequence). Trimming at V came to 5 bases and at J to 4 bases, leaving 14 bases not matched to a gene. As DNA, the CDR3 is TGTGCCAGCAGTCTATTGAGGGACAGGGGGCGCAGCGGCTATGGCTACACCTTC. Amino acids: CASSLLRDRGRSGYGYTF.

Of note for this clone: A read error may account for a junction end that differs from germline. The chain is built from TRBV15 and TRBJ1-2, with unresolved D. The CDR3 has 15 amino acids. CDR1 and CDR2 (germline): LNHNV, YYDKDF (reference sequence). In DNA, the CDR3 is TGTGCCACCAGAAGAGACGGACTACACGCCGGTGGCTACACCTTC. Amino acids: CATRRDGLHAGGYTF.

V gene TRBV24-1 combines with J gene TRBJ2-3, with 14 bases identical to TRBD2. The germline V gene has CDR1 KGHDR and CDR2 SFDVKD. The CDR3 extends over 20 amino acids. J lost 3 bases, V lost 3 bases, and 13 bases had no gene match. CDR3 nucleotides: TGTGCCACCAGTGATCTCCTTTCCGGGACTAGCGGGAGTGCGACAGATACGCAGTATTTT. Its translation is CATSDLLSGTSGSATDTQYF.

J is TRBJ2-7 and V is TRBV27, with a tentative D call TRBD2 (5 bases). V lost 3 bases to trimming and J lost 0 bases, with 24 bases between them. Germline assignment: CDR1 MNHEY and CDR2 SMNVEV (reference sequence). The CDR3 is 19 residues long. The chain's CDR3 is CASSLTVIQSAGSSYEQYV. The CDR3 DNA sequence: TGTGCCAGCAGTTTGACTGTGATACAATCCGCGGGCAGCTCCTACGAGCAGTACGTC.

V gene TRBV4-2 combines with J gene TRBJ1-1; TRBD1 matches 11 bases. The V and J ends lost 1 base and 6 bases, in that order; junction bases with no gene match: 10. Germline V gene data show CDR1 as LGHNA and CDR2 as YNFKEQ. The length of the CDR3 is 17 residues. The CDR3 bases are TGTGCCAGCAGCCAAGCCTGGACAGGGGGCATTGAGGCTGAAGCTTTCTTT. As protein: CASSQAWTGGIEAEAFF.